The rows below give T cell receptor beta chains drawn from one sample of a study of cytomegalovirus exposure and HLA in healthy donors. Here immunoSEQ multiplex PCR was the method, and the copy in TCRdb shows in-frame clones only, minus some. Among about 120,000 clones listed, about 83% were seen once. Sequencing was performed on PBMCs. Every receptor here comes from a woman in her 30s in good health and CMV-seronegative. Both conserved end residues are trimmed from each CDR3.

TRBV6-5	TRBJ1-5	ASSYSWTSHQPQH
TRBV19	TRBJ1-1	ASTLSGGTEAF
TRBV29-1	TRBJ2-7	SVVGFRTSYEQY
TRBV6-1	TRBJ2-7	ASSEIGHSYEQY
TRBV11-3	TRBJ2-1	ASSPRGRSSYNEQF
TRBV14	TRBJ1-2	ASSQDLQGTSGYT
TRBV19	TRBJ1-2	ASSWAGYT
TRBV6-1	TRBJ1-1	ASSEIGGTLNTEAF
TRBV6-5	TRBJ2-7	ASSYMGTAYEQY
TRBV5-4	TRBJ2-7	ASSPGGVGYEQY
TRBV5-1	TRBJ1-1	ASTKGGGNTEAF
TRBV10-3	TRBJ2-7	AISEGPLAGPYEQY
TRBV10-3	TRBJ2-3	AISPGQGASDTQY
TRBV11-2	TRBJ2-3	ASSFLQATDTQY
TRBV18	TRBJ1-6	ASSPESQRNSPLH
TRBV18	TRBJ2-3	ASSPERGRNTQY
TRBV5-4	TRBJ2-3	ASSTPAGGVLTDTQY
TRBV2	TRBJ1-6	ASERQGRNSPLH
TRBV7-2	TRBJ2-1	ASSRVTGKNYNEQF
TRBV14	TRBJ2-7	ASSRQGAEQY
TRBV5-6	TRBJ1-5	ASSYGQGGNQPQH
TRBV2	TRBJ1-1	ASKGDRVNTEAF
TRBV19	TRBJ2-7	ASKLGTATYEQY
TRBV28	TRBJ2-1	ASSFRGVGYNEQF
TRBV7-8	TRBJ2-2	ASSFSRLAGELF
TRBV7-2	TRBJ2-1	ASSLEYAGNNEQF
TRBV18	TRBJ1-2	ASSPSQGGRGYGYT
TRBV11-2	TRBJ1-5	ASSLDSGVFQPQH
TRBV5-1	TRBJ2-1	ASSPGLAGGLWEQF
TRBV5-1	TRBJ2-7	ASSLGGTGFFDEQY
TRBV5-1	TRBJ2-1	ASSLREGDEQF
TRBV14	TRBJ2-3	ASSQRRASTDTQY
TRBV7-9	TRBJ2-5	ASSLLPGQGGETQY
TRBV19	TRBJ2-5	ASSISSGGARGETQY
TRBV18	TRBJ2-5	ASSPDSSWETQY
TRBV5-4	TRBJ2-1	ASSLRRGYNEQF
TRBV2	TRBJ1-3	ASSVDSKYSGNTIY
TRBV7-2	TRBJ1-2	ASSQRGSTNYGYT
TRBV6-6	TRBJ1-1	ASSQRENTEAF
TRBV18	TRBJ2-5	ASSPEKAGLGTQY
TRBV9	TRBJ2-1	ASSVAVAGGNEQF